The next 15 T cell receptor beta chains were all read from a single sample in a study of T cells in localized non-small cell lung cancer. Clones were sequenced by immunoSEQ multiplex PCR, and TCRdb holds only the in-frame ones, with some missing. The top ten clones hold approximately 9.6% of a sample with approximately 76,000 clones, approximately 80% of them seen once. Material: peripheral blood, obtained before any cancer treatment. All receptors come from a female donor over 55 with stage I lung adenocarcinoma.

V is TRBV7-2 and J is TRBJ1-6; tentative D call: TRBD1 (6 bases). The CDR3 sequence is 16 residues long. Germline CDR1 is SGHTA and CDR2 is FQGNSA. V lost 1 base to trimming and J lost 3 bases, with 10 bases between them. The CDR3 DNA sequence: TGTGCCAGCAGCTTAGATCGGGGGCGCTATAATTCACCCCTCCACTTT. This encodes CASSLDRGRYNSPLHF.

The V call is TRBV5-6, the J call TRBJ2-1; 10 bases align to TRBD2. The germline V gene encodes CDR1 SGHDT and CDR2 YYEEEE. Trimming took 4 bases from V and 2 from J; bases not matched to a gene: 3. The CDR3 has 15 residues. The CDR3 nucleotides read TGTGCCAGCAGCACCACTAGCGGGGCCTACAATGAGCAGTTCTTC. Protein product: CASSTTSGAYNEQFF.

The chain is built from TRBV7-2 and TRBJ1-5; weak D call: TRBD1 (6 bases). This CDR3 comprises 14 residues. The germline V gene encodes CDR1 SGHTA and CDR2 FQGNSA. Trimming took 5 bases from V and 2 from J, leaving 10 bases between them. CDR3 DNA: TGTGCCAGCAGCCGGGGGGGGCGCAATCAGCCCCAGCATTTT. Encoded protein: CASSRGGRNQPQHF.

This clone was picked up a small number of times. This sequence joins TRBV6-1 and TRBJ1-1, with D possibly being TRBD1 (5 bases). CDR3 size: 13 residues. Per the germline V gene, CDR1 is MNHNS and CDR2 is SASEGT. Trimming took 7 bases from V and 3 from J, leaving 12 bases between them. The CDR3 loop reads CASTRGDHTEAFF. The CDR3 coding sequence is TGTGCCAGCACCCGGGGGGATCACACTGAAGCTTTCTTT.

This sequence joins TRBV11-1 and TRBJ2-1, with 10 bases that match TRBD2. Per the germline V gene, CDR1 is SGHAT and CDR2 is FQDESV (reference sequence). V lost 1 base, J lost 10 bases, and 7 bases stayed unmatched. The CDR3 has 15 residues. CDR3 protein: CASSLDPGLANEQFF. In DNA, the CDR3 is TGTGCCAGCAGCTTAGACCCGGGACTAGCGAACGAGCAGTTCTTC.

The chain carries TRBV30 and TRBJ1-2; tentative D call: TRBD1 (5 bases). Per germline, CDR1 GTSNPN and CDR2 SVGIG (reference sequence). CDR3 length: 13 residues. The V end was cut by 3 bases, the J end by 6 bases, with 14 bases between. The CDR3 region has the DNA TGTGCCTGGAGCCCTCGGGGGGGGAATGGCTACACCTTC. It yields the protein CAWSPRGGNGYTF.

This clone was observed a few times. The rearrangement joins TRBV30 to TRBJ1-1; 10 bases map to TRBD1. The germline gives CDR1 GTSNPN, CDR2 SVGIG (reference sequence). The junction had 5 bases not matched to a gene; V was cut back by 3 bases and J by 4 bases. The CDR3 sequence is 14 residues long. CDR3 in amino acids: CAWRGDRGSTEAFF. Written as DNA, the CDR3 is TGTGCCTGGAGGGGGGACAGGGGAAGCACTGAAGCTTTCTTT.

The chain recombines TRBV5-1 with TRBJ2-5, with 9 bases lining up with TRBD2. Per the germline V gene, CDR1 is SGHRS and CDR2 is YFSETQ. The CDR3 is 16 amino acids. J lost 7 bases, V lost 0 bases, and 10 bases had no gene match. This CDR3 is CASSLESSGMGTTQYF. The CDR3 DNA follows: TGCGCCAGCAGCTTGGAGTCTAGCGGGATGGGTACGACCCAGTACTTC.

V is TRBV30 and J is TRBJ2-4; the D is unclear. The CDR3 is 15 amino acids. Germline CDR1 is GTSNPN and CDR2 is SVGIG (reference sequence). The V gene lost 1 base and the J gene lost 0 bases, with 10 bases spanning the gap. As DNA, the CDR3 is TGTGCCTGGAGTGGAATCCAGTTAGCCAAAAACATTCAGTACTTC. Encoded protein: CAWSGIQLAKNIQYF.

As DNA, the CDR3 is TGCAGCGCAGACAATGACGGGAGCTCCTACAATGAGCAGTTCTTC. Translation gives CSADNDGSSYNEQFF. The V call is TRBV29-1, the J call TRBJ2-1, with D tentatively TRBD2 (6 bases). The CDR3 sequence is 15 residues long. CDR1 is SQVTM and CDR2 is ANQGSEA in the germline V gene. V lost 7 bases, J lost 0 bases, and 16 bases lay in between.

The CDR3, as DNA: TGCGCCAGCAGCTTCTGGGGGCGGACAGATACGCAGTATTTT. Translation gives CASSFWGRTDTQYF. The chain uses TRBV5-1 and TRBJ2-3; weak D call: TRBD1 (6 bases). Trimming took off 2 bases at V and 3 bases at J, with 10 bases between the two ends. The CDR3 length is 14 residues. Germline V gene sequence: CDR1 SGHRS, CDR2 YFSETQ.

This rearrangement joins TRBV29-1 to TRBJ2-7; 7 bases are shared with TRBD1. CDR1 and CDR2 (germline): SQVTM, ANQGSEA. Unmatched junction bases numbered 16, after V lost 1 base and J lost 7 bases. The CDR3 is 16 residues long. This CDR3 reads CSVEGARQGGTREQYF. DNA of the CDR3: TGCAGCGTTGAAGGAGCCAGACAGGGTGGAACTCGAGAGCAGTACTTC.

This clone was picked up a small number of times. The junction and the germline gene differ at one end; a read error may be behind it. The rearrangement joins TRBV7-7 to TRBJ2-3, with 8 nucleotides matching TRBD2. This CDR3 comprises 15 residues. Germline CDR1 is SSHAT and CDR2 is FNYEAQ (reference sequence). Here the CDR3 DNA reads TGTGCTAGCAGCTTAGGAGCGGGAGATCCTGATACGCAGTATTTT. Translation gives CASSLGAGDPDTQYF.

The chain has TRBV7-6 and TRBJ1-4; D uncertain. The CDR3 has 12 residues. CDR1 is SGHVS, CDR2 FNYEAQ, per germline. The V and J ends lost 5 bases and 7 bases respectively, with 8 bases between them. CDR3 sequence: CASSPWGEKLFF. The CDR3 region has the DNA TGTGCCAGCAGCCCGTGGGGTGAAAAACTGTTTTTT.

The chain employs TRBV6-5 and TRBJ2-2, with no clear D. Trimming cost V 6 bases and J 3 bases, with 8 bases left between them. The length of the CDR3 is 13 residues. CDR1 and CDR2 from the germline V gene are MNHEY and SVGAGI. The CDR3 nucleotides are TGTGCCAGCAGCACCGACTACACCGGGGAGCTGTTTTTT. Translating gives CASSTDYTGELFF.